The clone carrying this T cell receptor (beta chain) was seen a few times. This sample is drawn from a study of OX40 agonist ivuxolimab in advanced cancers. Overall study context: Recorded diagnoses for dose-escalation patients were hepatocellular carcinoma, melanoma, renal cell or head and neck cancer. Aged roughly 23 to 90 with a mean of around 60 years, they were more than 80% male.

The study sampled blood at baseline, cycle 4 day 1, and cycle 7 day 1. Sequencing used immunoSEQ multiplex PCR; TCRdb keeps in-frame clones, though not all of them. The sample holds about 22,000 clones; about 83% are singletons and the top ten take about 30%. The sample here was CD4+ or CD8+ T cells sorted from blood, taken in a trial of the OX40 agonist ivuxolimab. The clonotype comes from an adult with an advanced solid tumor such as melanoma, head and neck, liver or kidney cancer.

CDR3 sequence reads: CASSIGTSGGDTQYF. CDR3 nucleotides: TGTGCCAGTAGTATAGGGACTAGCGGGGGAGATACGCAGTATTTT. The V gene is TRBV19, the J gene TRBJ2-3; 13 bases are shared with TRBD2. The CDR3 covers 15 residues. The J segment lost 5 bases and the V segment lost 1 base, leaving 0 bases of the junction unmatched. Germline loops: CDR1 LNHDA, CDR2 SQIVND (reference sequence). Full variable domain (remainder filled in from reference TRBV19 and TRBJ2-3): DGGITQSPKYLFRKEGQNVTLSCEQNLNHDAMYWYRQDPGQGLRLIYYSQIVNDFQKGDIAEGYSVSREKKESFPLTVTSAQKNPTAFYLCASSIGTSGGDTQYFGPGTRLTVL.